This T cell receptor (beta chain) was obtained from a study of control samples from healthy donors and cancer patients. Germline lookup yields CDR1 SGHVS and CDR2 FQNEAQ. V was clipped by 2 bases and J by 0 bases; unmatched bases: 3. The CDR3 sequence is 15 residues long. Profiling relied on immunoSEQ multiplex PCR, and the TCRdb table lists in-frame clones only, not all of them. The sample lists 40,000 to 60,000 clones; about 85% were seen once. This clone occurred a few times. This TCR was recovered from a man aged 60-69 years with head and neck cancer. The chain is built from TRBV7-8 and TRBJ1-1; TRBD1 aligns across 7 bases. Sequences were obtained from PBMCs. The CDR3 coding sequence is TGTGCCAGCAGCTTAAAGGACAGGCTGAACACTGAAGCTTTCTTT. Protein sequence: CASSLKDRLNTEAFF.